These 30 T cell receptor beta chains share one sample of origin, sequenced in a study of PD-L1 blockade in urothelial cancer listed by TCRdb under 2017. The library was obtained by the immunoSEQ multiplex PCR assay. TCRdb retrieved this table from immuneACCESS and kept in-frame rearrangements only. Not all clones are present; in checked studies, unresolved V genes account for under half, and no reason is known for the remainder. The sample yields around 66,000 clones; 81% were counted once. The leading ten clones occupy around 1.7% of the sample. The time point tag for this specimen amounts to: pretreatment peripheral blood. The sample consisted of PBMCs, taken around atezolizumab (anti-PD-L1) treatment. The receptors were gathered from a man aged 65-85 years with urothelial cancer.

V gene TRBV5-1 combines with J gene TRBJ2-3; 9 bases agree with TRBD2. The CDR3 consists of 16 residues. V lost 0 bases and J lost 4; bases outside the gene matches: 6. CDR1 and CDR2 (germline): SGHRS, YFSETQ. The CDR3: CASSLAGTSRADTQYF. DNA of the CDR3: TGCGCCAGCAGCTTGGCCGGGACTAGCAGGGCAGATACGCAGTATTTT.

V usage is TRBV29-1 and J usage is TRBJ2-1; 8 nucleotides match TRBD2. V trimming: 5 bases; J trimming: 4 bases; junction bases outside the gene matches: 7. CDR3 length equals 14 residues. Looked up from germline, CDR1 is SQVTM and CDR2 is ANQGSEA. The DNA of the CDR3 is TGCAGCGTTTTTAGCGGGACAACTTACAATGAGCAGTTCTTC. Protein: CSVFSGTTYNEQFF.

This chain links TRBV5-6 with TRBJ2-5, with 10 nucleotides matching TRBD1. With 4 bases clipped from V and 5 bases from J, the junction kept 11 bases outside the gene matches. CDR3 size: 16 residues. CDR1 is SGHDT, CDR2 YYEEEE, per germline. The CDR3 sequence is CASSALGTGDLETQYF. Here the CDR3 DNA reads TGTGCCAGCAGCGCATTAGGGACAGGGGACCTGGAGACCCAGTACTTC.

V usage is TRBV15 and J usage is TRBJ2-1, with 11 bases aligning to TRBD2. Trimming removed 1 base from V and 4 bases from J; junction bases left unmatched: 12. CDR3 length: 19 residues. Germline V gene sequence: CDR1 LNHNV, CDR2 YYDKDF (reference sequence). CDR3 residues: CATSRGDAVGLAAYNEQFF. The CDR3 bases are TGTGCCACCAGCAGAGGTGATGCGGTGGGACTAGCGGCATACAATGAGCAGTTCTTC.

This clone occurred once. The chain is built from TRBV13 and TRBJ2-1; TRBD2 agrees at 11 bases. The CDR3 is made up of 16 amino acids. Germline CDR1 PRHDT, CDR2 FYEKMQ (reference sequence). With 0 bases clipped from V and 8 bases from J, the junction kept 6 bases outside the gene matches. Here the CDR3 DNA reads TGTGCCAGCAGCTTAGGGAATAGCGGGAGGGCCGATGAGCAGTTCTTC. This codes for CASSLGNSGRADEQFF.

J is TRBJ2-2 and V is TRBV27; TRBD2 might be the D (5 bases). CDR1 and CDR2 (germline): MNHEY, SMNVEV (reference sequence). This CDR3 spans 13 amino acids. Trimming cost V 3 bases and J 9 bases, with 11 bases left between them. Here the CDR3 DNA reads TGTGCCAGCAGTTTCACGGGATGGAGGGAGCTGTTTTTT. Residues: CASSFTGWRELFF.

The V and J genes are TRBV19 and TRBJ2-2; D remains unclear. CDR3 length: 15 amino acids. The V gene's germline CDR1 is LNHDA and CDR2 SQIVND (reference sequence). The V gene lost 0 bases and the J gene lost 2 bases, with 7 bases spanning the gap. The CDR3 nucleotides read TGTGCCAGTAGTATAGAGACTCCTAACACCGGGGAGCTGTTTTTT. This codes for CASSIETPNTGELFF.

The CDR3 nucleotides read TGTGCCAGCAGCCCGAGGGGACTCCAAGAGACCCAGTACTTC. It encodes CASSPRGLQETQYF. J is TRBJ2-5 and V is TRBV11-2; TRBD2 might be the D (6 bases). Trimming stripped 5 bases from V and 1 base from J, with 11 bases between. CDR1 SGHAT and CDR2 FQNNGV come from the germline V gene. The CDR3 spans 14 residues.

The chain couples TRBV28 to TRBJ2-7; 11 nucleotides agree with TRBD1. Germline trimming cut 6 bases from V and 6 bases from J; bases unmatched to any gene: 4. The germline V gene has CDR1 MDHEN and CDR2 SYDVKM. This CDR3 spans 13 amino acids. CDR3 region: CASSGGQGVEQYF. In nucleotides, the CDR3 is TGTGCCAGCAGCGGGGGACAGGGGGTCGAGCAGTACTTC.

The rearrangement links TRBV5-5 to TRBJ1-4, with D possibly matching TRBD1 (5 bases). The germline V gene encodes CDR1 SGHKS and CDR2 YYEKEE (reference sequence). The V end was cut by 1 base, the J end by 8 bases, with 15 bases between. The CDR3 contains 15 residues. In DNA form, the CDR3 reads TGTGCCAGCAGCTTGAGGTTCGACAGCCCCGAAAAACTGTTTTTT. Its translation: CASSLRFDSPEKLFF.

This chain links TRBV6-6 with TRBJ2-2, with D possibly TRBD2 on 5 matching bases. The CDR3 has 12 amino acids. V was pared by 8 bases and J by 7 bases, with 11 bases between. Germline V gene lookup returns CDR1 MNHNY and CDR2 SVGAGI (reference sequence). The CDR3: CASREGYGELFF. The CDR3 DNA sequence: TGTGCCAGCCGGGAAGGGTACGGGGAGCTGTTTTTT.

The rearrangement links TRBV19 to TRBJ2-2; maybe TRBD1 (5 bases). The germline V gene has CDR1 LNHDA and CDR2 SQIVND (reference sequence). With 7 bases removed from V and 4 bases from J, the gap between germline ends came to 13 bases. CDR3 size: 14 residues. CDR3 region: CASNGRVATGELFF. CDR3 bases: TGTGCCAGTAATGGCAGGGTCGCCACCGGGGAGCTGTTTTTT.

V and J are TRBV2 and TRBJ2-5, with 11 bases aligning to TRBD2. V dropped 7 bases and J dropped 5; count of bases not matched to a gene: 24. This CDR3 contains 20 residues. Germline V gene sequence: CDR1 SNHLY, CDR2 FYNNEI. The CDR3 protein is CASIPRVAGGLNPPLETQYF. The CDR3 region has the DNA TGTGCCAGCATCCCAAGAGTAGCGGGAGGGCTGAATCCCCCATTGGAGACCCAGTACTTC.

The V gene is TRBV7-2, the J gene TRBJ2-3, with 12 bases fitting TRBD2. With 3 bases clipped from V and 3 bases from J, the junction kept 1 base outside the gene matches. The CDR3 extends over 15 amino acids. The germline CDR1 and CDR2 sequences are SGHTA and FQGNSA. The CDR3 loop reads CASSLTSGRTDTQYF. CDR3 in DNA: TGTGCCAGCAGCTTGACTAGCGGGAGAACAGATACGCAGTATTTT.

This chain connects TRBV27 to TRBJ2-1; 8 bases agree with TRBD2. The CDR3 is 14 residues long. Looked up from germline, CDR1 is MNHEY and CDR2 is SMNVEV (reference sequence). J gave up 7 bases and V 7 bases, and 9 bases lay outside the gene matches. The CDR3, as DNA: TGTGCCAGCAACCCGAGACTAGCGAGGAATGAGCAGTTCTTC. As protein: CASNPRLARNEQFF.

This clone was detected only a few times. V usage is TRBV28 and J usage is TRBJ1-5; no clear D. Germline V lookup: CDR1 MDHEN, CDR2 SYDVKM. The CDR3 loop spans 14 amino acids. V dropped 2 bases and J dropped 5 bases, with 10 bases sitting between them. As DNA, the CDR3 is TGTGCCAGCAGTTTAGAGGCCGGCTATCAGCCCCAGCATTTT. This translates into CASSLEAGYQPQHF.

The chain carries TRBV6-5 and TRBJ1-2, with unresolved D. Trimming left V 5 bases short and J 8 bases short, with 9 bases between. The CDR3 covers 11 residues. Germline V gene lookup returns CDR1 MNHEY and CDR2 SVGAGI. The DNA of the CDR3 is TGTGCCAGCAGTCCAGGTGACGGCTACACCTTC. This encodes CASSPGDGYTF.

This clone has just one count. This chain joins TRBV19 and TRBJ2-7; tentative D call: TRBD1 (5 bases). CDR1 is LNHDA, CDR2 SQIVND, per germline (reference sequence). With 7 bases removed from V and 5 bases from J, the gap between germline ends came to 15 bases. The CDR3 spans 13 residues. The DNA of the CDR3 is TGTGCCAGTAAAAGGGGCCAGGAAAACGAGCAGTACTTC. It is translated as CASKRGQENEQYF.

The chain uses TRBV19 and TRBJ1-2, with D perhaps TRBD1 (6 bases). This CDR3 region has 14 residues. CDR1 and CDR2 (germline): LNHDA, SQIVND (reference sequence). V lost 7 bases, J lost 1 base, and 13 bases lay in between. The CDR3 protein is CASKDSDFNYGYTF. CDR3 in DNA: TGTGCCAGTAAGGACAGTGACTTTAACTATGGCTACACCTTC. Drawing the rest from reference TRBV19 and TRBJ1-2, the complete variable domain is DGGITQSPKYLFRKEGQNVTLSCEQNLNHDAMYWYRQDPGQGLRLIYYSQIVNDFQKGDIAEGYSVSREKKESFPLTVTSAQKNPTAFYLCASKDSDFNYGYTFGSGTRLTVV.

The chain employs TRBV5-1 and TRBJ2-1, with 7 bases that match TRBD1. The CDR3 consists of 15 residues. Looked up from germline, CDR1 is SGHRS and CDR2 is YFSETQ. V lost 4 bases and J lost 9; bases outside the gene matches: 13. CDR3 nucleotide sequence: TGCGCCAGCAGCAATGGGGGACAGTCTGCGTTTGAGCAGTTCTTC. Its translation is CASSNGGQSAFEQFF.

The chain joins TRBV4-2 to TRBJ2-7; maybe TRBD1 (6 bases). Germline V gene data show CDR1 as LGHNA and CDR2 as YNFKEQ. CDR3 size: 15 residues. V lost 6 bases and J lost 0, with 15 bases in between. CDR3: CASRSATGNSYEQYF. DNA of the CDR3: TGTGCCAGCAGATCCGCGACAGGAAACTCCTACGAGCAGTACTTC.

The chain has TRBV29-1 and TRBJ2-1; D not certain. The CDR3 runs to 14 residues. Germline CDR1 and CDR2: SQVTM and ANQGSEA. Deletions cut 6 bases from V and 3 bases from J, with 15 bases between. The CDR3 DNA reads TGCAGCGTCCAAGGCCACAAGCGCTACAATGAGCAGTTCTTC. Protein product: CSVQGHKRYNEQFF.

V gene TRBV15 combines with J gene TRBJ2-7; TRBD2 matches 7 bases. V gave up 3 bases and J gave up 2 bases; unmatched junction bases: 4. The CDR3 covers 14 residues. Germline V gives CDR1 LNHNV, CDR2 YYDKDF (reference sequence). CDR3 nucleotides: TGTGCCACCAGCAGTAGCGGGTATACCTACGAGCAGTACTTC. Protein: CATSSSGYTYEQYF. The full variable domain, its missing parts supplied by reference TRBV15 and TRBJ2-7, is DAMVIQNPRYQVTQFGKPVTLSCSQTLNHNVMYWYQQKSSQAPKLLFHYYDKDFNNEADTPDNFQSRRPNTSFCFLDIRSPGLGDTAMYLCATSSSGYTYEQYFGPGTRLTVT.

This clone showed up just a few times. The J gene is TRBJ2-1, the V gene TRBV9, with D perhaps matching TRBD2 (5 bases). Deletions cut 0 bases from V and 6 bases from J, with 13 bases between. In germline, CDR1 is SGDLS, CDR2 YYNGEE. The CDR3 is 15 amino acids. CDR3 protein: CASSVAVGVGNEQFF. The CDR3 bases are TGTGCCAGCAGCGTAGCGGTGGGAGTAGGCAATGAGCAGTTCTTC. The full variable domain, with the rest looked up from reference TRBV9 and TRBJ2-1, is DSGVTQTPKHLITATGQRVTLRCSPRSGDLSVYWYQQSLDQGLQFLIQYYNGEERAKGNILERFSAQQFPDLHSELNLSSLELGDSALYFCASSVAVGVGNEQFFGPGTRLTVL.

The V gene is TRBV7-2, the J gene TRBJ2-1; tentatively, D is TRBD1 (6 bases). V was pared by 2 bases and J by 2 bases, with 10 bases between. The CDR3 runs to 15 residues. The germline V gene encodes CDR1 SGHTA and CDR2 FQGNSA. In DNA form, the CDR3 reads TGTGCCAGCAGCTTAAGGGGACAAACCTACAATGAGCAGTTCTTC. It translates to CASSLRGQTYNEQFF.

This sequence joins TRBV19 and TRBJ1-2, with a weak D call TRBD1 (6 bases). Trimming removed 2 bases from V and 4 bases from J, with 14 bases in between. CDR1 is LNHDA, CDR2 SQIVND, per germline (reference sequence). The CDR3 length is 15 residues. The CDR3 DNA follows: TGTGCCAGTAGTATACCCGGACAGCAAGTCTATGGCTACACCTTC. Translated, it gives CASSIPGQQVYGYTF.

The chain couples TRBV19 to TRBJ1-5; D is perhaps TRBD1 (6 bases). V gave up 0 bases and J gave up 2 bases, with 11 bases separating them. The CDR3 totals 16 residues. CDR1 is LNHDA, CDR2 SQIVND, per germline (reference sequence). This chain's CDR3 is CASSIDLSGGNQPQHF. Here the CDR3 DNA reads TGTGCCAGTAGTATAGATCTATCAGGGGGCAATCAGCCCCAGCATTTT. Using reference TRBV19 and TRBJ1-5 for the parts outside the CDR3, the full variable domain is DGGITQSPKYLFRKEGQNVTLSCEQNLNHDAMYWYRQDPGQGLRLIYYSQIVNDFQKGDIAEGYSVSREKKESFPLTVTSAQKNPTAFYLCASSIDLSGGNQPQHFGDGTRLSIL.

The chain uses TRBV18 and TRBJ1-1, with D perhaps matching TRBD1 (5 bases). V was clipped by 3 bases and J by 5 bases, with 19 bases between them. This CDR3 region has 16 residues. CDR1 and CDR2 from the germline V gene are KGHSH and LQKENI. DNA for the CDR3: TGTGCCAGCTCACCTGGAAGGCAGGGTGGGCGGACTGAAGCTTTCTTT. Translating it yields CASSPGRQGGRTEAFF.

The chain carries TRBV11-3 and TRBJ2-5; 7 positions agree with TRBD2. The V and J ends lost 8 bases and 3 bases, in that order; junction bases with no gene match: 6. The CDR3 has 13 residues. Looked up from germline, CDR1 is SGHNT and CDR2 is YENEEA. DNA of the CDR3: TGTGCCAGCGCAGTGGGGGGGGAAGAGACCCAGTACTTC. This translates into CASAVGGEETQYF.

The rearrangement links TRBV29-1 to TRBJ2-4; D is unresolved. The germline CDR1 and CDR2 sequences are SQVTM and ANQGSEA. CDR3 size: 13 residues. V lost 6 bases to trimming and J lost 0 bases, with 9 bases between them. CDR3 amino acids: CSVSLLAKNIQYF. The CDR3 DNA follows: TGCAGCGTCTCCCTTCTAGCCAAAAACATTCAGTACTTC.